The 25 T cell receptor beta chains below were found in one sample sequenced in a study of T cells after yellow fever vaccination. TCRdb re-analysed the 5' RACE reads in MiXCR, keeping a single row per CDR3 protein. The sample holds fewer than 400,000 distinct CDR3 sequences, about 6% seen once. The source was PBMCs, collected 5 days after the yellow fever booster vaccination. The source of these receptors is a man aged 25 to 45 who received the YFV17D yellow fever vaccine.

In its sample, this clonotype was seen a few times. The genes are TRBV5-4 and TRBJ2-1; no clear D. V was pared by 2 bases and J by 8 bases, with 8 bases between. CDR1 SGHNT and CDR2 YYREEE come from the germline V gene (reference sequence). The CDR3 covers 12 residues. DNA for the CDR3: TGTGCCAGCAGCTTTGGCCTGTATGAGCAGTTCTTC. Translation: CASSFGLYEQFF.

This chain joins TRBV3-1 and TRBJ2-3, with D maybe TRBD1 (6 bases). Trimming removed 2 bases from V and 4 bases from J, with 13 bases in between. Germline V gene lookup returns CDR1 LGHDT and CDR2 YNNKEL (reference sequence). This CDR3 is 15 amino acids long. CDR3 sequence: CASSQRGRPPDTQYF. For the CDR3, the DNA is TGTGCCAGCAGCCAAAGGGGGAGACCCCCAGATACGCAGTATTTT.

The chain carries TRBV7-2 and TRBJ2-7; 10 bases align to TRBD2. The CDR3 loop spans 14 amino acids. In germline, CDR1 is SGHTA, CDR2 FQGNSA. V was pared by 4 bases and J by 6 bases, with 6 bases of the junction left unmatched. Here the CDR3 DNA reads TGTGCCAGCAGCTCTCTAGCGGGAGTCGGCGAGCAGTACTTC. It encodes CASSSLAGVGEQYF.

This clonotype was recorded many times. The V call is TRBV28, the J call TRBJ2-1, with 10 bases fitting TRBD1. The CDR3 covers 17 residues. Unmatched junction bases numbered 8, after V lost 4 bases and J lost 2 bases. Germline CDR1 MDHEN, CDR2 SYDVKM. The CDR3 loop is CASSSRGQGPTYNEQFF. The CDR3 coding sequence is TGTGCCAGCAGTTCACGGGGACAGGGGCCCACCTACAATGAGCAGTTCTTC.

The chain joins TRBV30 to TRBJ2-7, with TRBD1 matching over 8 bases. Germline V CDR1 and CDR2: GTSNPN, SVGIG (reference sequence). This CDR3 is built from 16 residues. The V and J ends lost 3 bases and 3 bases, in that order; junction bases with no gene match: 13. The CDR3 reads CAWRRVQGTGLYEQYF. CDR3 coding DNA: TGTGCCTGGAGGAGGGTTCAGGGGACAGGTCTCTACGAGCAGTACTTC.

The chain couples TRBV7-3 to TRBJ2-7; D not certain. The CDR3 is made up of 15 amino acids. The germline V gene encodes CDR1 SGHTA and CDR2 FQGTGA. The V gene lost 1 base and the J gene lost 3 bases, with 13 bases spanning the gap. Written as DNA, the CDR3 is TGTGCCAGCAGCTTAAGTATAAATTTAGGCTACGAGCAGTACTTC. Translation gives CASSLSINLGYEQYF.

This clonotype was found many times. The chain employs TRBV7-8 and TRBJ2-3; D is ambiguous. Germline CDR1 is SGHVS and CDR2 is FQNEAQ. The CDR3 is 13 amino acids. Trimming pared 1 base from V and 2 bases from J, leaving 4 bases between. In DNA, the CDR3 is TGTGCCAGCAGCTTAGACCTCACAGATACGCAGTATTTT. Encoded protein: CASSLDLTDTQYF.

On this clonotype itself: A much larger clone lies one base from this, so it may be a read error. The V gene is TRBV7-6, the J gene TRBJ2-2; no definite D call. The CDR3 length is 14 residues. V was clipped by 3 bases and J by 7 bases, with 12 bases between them. Germline CDR1 is SGHVS and CDR2 is FNYEAQ. CDR3 bases: TGTGCCAGCAGCTTGGTTAGGTGCCGCGGGGAGCTGTTTTTT. The encoded protein is CASSLVRCRGELFF.

The table lists this clonotype with a few counts. The germline gene is not matched at one end of the junction; a read error may be the cause. The J gene is TRBJ2-3, the V gene TRBV7-8, with TRBD2 as a possible D gene (6 bases). Germline CDR1 reads SGHVS; CDR2 reads FQNEAQ. CDR3 length: 16 amino acids. The CDR3 sequence: CASSLARIDAPYTQYF. The CDR3 DNA follows: TGTGCCAGCAGCCTAGCGAGGATCGACGCACCTTATACGCAGTATTTT. Using reference TRBV7-8 and TRBJ2-3 for the parts outside the CDR3, the full variable domain is GAGVSQSPRYKVAKRGQDVALRCDPISGHVSLFWYQQALGQGPEFLTYFQNEAQLDKSGLPSDRFFAERPEGSVSTLKIQRTQQEDSAVYLCASSLARIDAPYTQYFGPGTRLTVL.

V is TRBV6-2 or TRBV6-3 and J is TRBJ2-2; D is undetermined. This CDR3 has 15 amino acids. Germline V gene sequence: CDR1 MNHEY, CDR2 SVGEGT. V lost 4 bases and J lost 0, with 9 bases in between. In DNA, the CDR3 is TGTGCCAGCAGTTCGACTTCTACGAACACCGGGGAGCTGTTTTTT. It is translated as CASSSTSTNTGELFF.

At least ten counts were recorded for this clonotype. The V call is TRBV4-3, the J call TRBJ2-3; D gene ambiguous. CDR1 is LGHNA and CDR2 is YSLEER in the germline V gene. Deletions cut 2 bases from V and 0 bases from J, with 9 bases between. This CDR3 is built from 15 residues. CDR3 sequence: CASSQLDLSTDTQYF. The CDR3 bases are TGCGCCAGCAGCCAACTCGACCTGAGCACAGATACGCAGTATTTT.

This clonotype was observed a few times. This chain uses TRBV20-1 with TRBJ2-5; 12 nucleotides match TRBD2. The CDR3 runs to 15 residues. The germline V gene encodes CDR1 DFQATT and CDR2 SNEGSKA (reference sequence). The J segment lost 5 bases and the V segment lost 6 bases, leaving 10 bases of the junction unmatched. CDR3 amino acids: CSATTSGSRSETQYF. CDR3 in DNA: TGCAGTGCAACGACTAGCGGGAGCCGTAGTGAGACCCAGTACTTC.

This clonotype has ten or more counts. V usage is TRBV5-1 and J usage is TRBJ2-1; 9 nucleotides match TRBD1. Germline trimming cut 4 bases from V and 8 bases from J; bases unmatched to any gene: 7. Germline values: CDR1 SGHRS, CDR2 YFSETQ. The CDR3 contains 14 residues. For the CDR3, the DNA is TGCGCCAGCAGCCTCGCGGACAGGGGACATGAGCAGTTCTTC. It yields the protein CASSLADRGHEQFF.

In its sample, this clonotype was seen many times. This sequence joins TRBV5-1 and TRBJ2-3, with D possibly matching TRBD2 (6 bases). Deletions cut 0 bases from V and 4 bases from J, with 6 bases between. Germline CDR1 and CDR2: SGHRS and YFSETQ. This CDR3 comprises 13 residues. The CDR3 is CASSLAGADTQYF. For the CDR3, the DNA is TGCGCCAGCAGCTTGGCGGGAGCAGATACGCAGTATTTT.

This clonotype was detected a few times. The J gene is TRBJ2-1, the V gene TRBV29-1; D ambiguous. The CDR3 spans 12 residues. Trimming removed 4 bases from V and 5 bases from J, with 9 bases in between. Germline V gives CDR1 SQVTM, CDR2 ANQGSEA. The DNA of the CDR3 is TGCAGCGTTGGCGAGTTGAACAATGAGCAGTTCTTC. This translates into CSVGELNNEQFF.

J is TRBJ2-7 and V is TRBV19; a possible D gene is TRBD2 (5 bases). Per germline, CDR1 LNHDA and CDR2 SQIVND (reference sequence). V lost 3 bases to trimming and J lost 0 bases, with 12 bases between them. The CDR3 sequence is 15 residues long. The CDR3 region is CASSIPSGTSYEQYF. The DNA for the CDR3 is TGTGCCAGTAGTATCCCCAGCGGTACCTCCTACGAGCAGTACTTC.

This clonotype has a count of ten or more. V is TRBV28 and J is TRBJ2-7; D gene unclear. V shed 5 bases and J shed 0 bases, with 11 bases lying between them. Per germline, CDR1 MDHEN and CDR2 SYDVKM. The CDR3 totals 14 residues. In DNA form, the CDR3 reads TGTGCCAGCAGTCCCGACACCAGCTCCTACGAGCAGTACTTC. Residues: CASSPDTSSYEQYF.

This clonotype was observed many times. The rearrangement links TRBV20-1 to TRBJ1-5, with a tentative D call TRBD1 (5 bases). CDR1 and CDR2 (germline): DFQATT, SNEGSKA (reference sequence). The CDR3 length is 13 residues. V was trimmed by 1 base and J by 1 base, leaving 5 bases between them. The CDR3 here is CSARGGSNQPQHF. In DNA form, the CDR3 reads TGCAGTGCTAGAGGGGGGAGCAATCAGCCCCAGCATTTT.

This clonotype was counted ten times or more. The J gene is TRBJ2-7, the V gene TRBV6-2 or TRBV6-3, with D tentatively TRBD2 (6 bases). The CDR3 sequence is 11 residues long. The ends were cut back, 8 bases at V and 6 bases at J, with 11 bases in the middle. CDR1 is MNHEY, CDR2 SVGEGT, per germline. CDR3 in amino acids: CASHLGGEQYF. The CDR3 DNA follows: TGTGCCAGCCATTTGGGAGGCGAGCAGTACTTC.

This clonotype was detected ten times or more. The rearrangement uses TRBV9 and TRBJ2-5; D might be TRBD2 (6 bases). CDR1 is SGDLS, CDR2 YYNGEE, per germline. The germline V and J ends were trimmed by 4 bases and 5 bases, with 24 bases remaining between them. The CDR3 sequence is 17 residues long. The CDR3 loop is CASSKSSGGIWGETQYF. The CDR3 DNA sequence: TGTGCCAGCAGCAAATCCTCTGGAGGGATCTGGGGGGAGACCCAGTACTTC.

Concerning this clonotype itself: One base away lies a much larger clone, so this may be a sequencing read error. The chain joins TRBV28 to TRBJ2-7; 8 bases agree with TRBD2. The CDR3 is made up of 13 amino acids. From germline, CDR1 is MDHEN and CDR2 SYDVKM. DNA of the CDR3: TGTGCCAGCAGTTCGTATACTAGCGGCGAGCTGTACTTC. It specifies CASSSYTSGELYF.

This clonotype was found many times. The chain combines TRBV20-1 with TRBJ2-5; TRBD2 agrees at 8 bases. The ends lost 4 bases at V and 1 base at J; junction bases unmatched: 5. Germline V gene sequence: CDR1 DFQATT, CDR2 SNEGSKA (reference sequence). The CDR3 totals 14 residues. The CDR3 reads CSATSGGPQETQYF. Here the CDR3 DNA reads TGCAGTGCTACCTCGGGAGGGCCCCAAGAGACCCAGTACTTC.

This clonotype was observed at least ten times. The gene calls are TRBV20-1 and TRBJ2-5, with no clear D. Looked up from germline, CDR1 is DFQATT and CDR2 is SNEGSKA (reference sequence). The V gene lost 2 bases and the J gene lost 0 bases, with 16 bases spanning the gap. CDR3 size: 16 residues. CDR3 protein: CSARTPMVGNQETQYF. The DNA for the CDR3 is TGCAGTGCTAGAACCCCCATGGTGGGAAACCAAGAGACCCAGTACTTC.

Details on this clonotype: This may come from a read error, since a much larger clone is one base off. The CDR3 reads CSVIRDINTEAFF. CDR3 DNA sequence: TGCAGCGTTATACGGGACATTAACACTGAAGCTTTCTTT. This sequence joins TRBV29-1 and TRBJ1-1; tentatively, D is TRBD1 (6 bases). Germline values: CDR1 SQVTM, CDR2 ANQGSEA. The length of the CDR3 is 13 residues. V lost 5 bases and J lost 2, with 12 bases in between.

This clonotype was picked up a small number of times. The gene calls are TRBV4-3 and TRBJ2-7, with D hard to call. Germline loops: CDR1 LGHNA, CDR2 YSLEER. V shed 4 bases and J shed 2 bases, with 12 bases lying between them. This CDR3 spans 14 amino acids. CDR3 DNA: TGCGCCAGCAGCCCCAGCAGTGGACCCTACGAGCAGTACTTC. It is translated as CASSPSSGPYEQYF.